This T cell receptor (beta chain) is from a study of cytomegalovirus exposure and HLA in healthy donors. This clone occurred a few times. What it binds is not known. This CDR3 spans 12 amino acids. Trimming shortened V by 6 bases and J by 4 bases, and 9 bases separated the two germline ends. The germline gives CDR1 MGHDK, CDR2 SYGVNS. Sequenced by immunoSEQ multiplex PCR; TCRdb stores in-frame clones only, minus some. The profile shows 150,000 or so clones, 89% of them singletons. Findings and caveats of the study: Many donors shared some public TCRs, even though most TCR sequences were rare. The classifier, whose performance was assessed in both the original and validation cohorts, reportedly diagnosed cytomegalovirus status with high specificity and sensitivity. Confirmation was obtained in vitro that a few CMV-associated chains are specific for CMV antigens. The study designated some 180 TCR beta chains cytomegalovirus-associated.

V is TRBV25-1 and J is TRBJ1-2; TRBD1 is a possible D gene (5 bases). Input material: PBMCs. This TCR was sampled from a woman under 30 in good health and CMV-seropositive. The CDR3 nucleotides are TGTGCCAGCAGCAGGGCCACCTATGGCTACACCTTC. Encoded protein: CASSRATYGYTF.